The T cell receptor beta chain described here comes from a study of technical replicates of blood from four donors listed by TCRdb under 2017. Library construction relied on the immunoSEQ multiplex PCR assay. TCRdb took over this immuneACCESS table, retaining in-frame rearrangements with V and J assigned. Such tables are incomplete; in checked studies, under half of the missing clones stem from an unresolved V gene, and the remainder is unexplained. The sample table records 10,000 to 15,000 clones; approximately 96% of these occur just once. Jointly, the top ten make up less than 7% of the sample. The CDR3 runs 15 amino acids, cysteine and phenylalanine included. The kept DNA is CDR3 alone, 45 bases in frame from the first base. The junction shows trimming of 8 bases on V and 0 bases on J, and the gene matches do not reach 4 bases of it. CDR1 and CDR2 (LNHDA, SQIVND) derive from the germline V gene (reference sequence).

On this clone: Its antigen remains unidentified. Within one base of it there is no much larger clone, and no base qualities were kept.

The TCR originated in a human donor in good health. Recombination joined TRBV19 with TRBJ2-1, with 10 bases matching TRBD2. Sequenced material: PBMCs. The DNA is TGTGCCAGTCGAGCGGGAGGGAACTCCTACAATGAGCAGTTCTTC. Its amino acids are CASRAGGNSYNEQFF.